These T cell receptor beta chains were read from a single sample in a study of OX40 agonist ivuxolimab in advanced cancers. The method was immunoSEQ multiplex PCR; TCRdb's version includes in-frame clones alone and lacks a portion of them. Among fewer than 45,000 clones, 74% were seen once, and the ten largest hold roughly 18%. Sequenced here: CD4+ or CD8+ T cells sorted from blood, sampled in a trial of the OX40 agonist ivuxolimab. Receptor source: an adult with an advanced solid tumor such as melanoma, head and neck, liver or kidney cancer. The CDR3 runs from the conserved cysteine through the conserved F or W. Fields, in order: V gene, D gene, clone size, J gene, CDR3 DNA, CDR3 protein. D genes are given only for firm matches. Rows give clone size only sometimes, using once, few, many, or a class for an expanded clone.

TRBV4-2	TRBD2	few	TRBJ2-1	TGTGCCAGCAGCCAAGTGGGGAGCGGGGTCAATGAGCAGTTCTTC	CASSQVGSGVNEQFF
TRBV4-3	NA	NA	TRBJ2-5	TGCGCCAGCAGCCAAGATCTAGAGACCCAGTACTTC	CASSQDLETQYF
TRBV2	NA	few	TRBJ2-5	TGTGCCAGCAGTGAAGCGGGGACTGGCAGCCGGGAGACCCAGTACTTC	CASSEAGTGSRETQYF
TRBV2	TRBD1	NA	TRBJ1-3	TGTGCCAGCACAACGACAGGGAGCTCTGGAAACACCATATATTTT	CASTTTGSSGNTIYF
TRBV5-1	NA	few	TRBJ1-1	TGCGCCAGCAGCTTCGGTAATGAAGCTTTCTTT	CASSFGNEAFF
TRBV5-4	TRBD1	NA	TRBJ1-4	TGTGCCAGCAGCTTACAGGGGGCATACGAAAAACTGTTTTTT	CASSLQGAYEKLFF
TRBV5-1	NA	NA	TRBJ2-3	TGCGCCAGCAGCTTGGCTACGGGACAAGACACAGATACGCAGTATTTT	CASSLATGQDTDTQYF
TRBV7-3	NA	NA	TRBJ2-7	TGTGCCAGCAGCCCGGGTGCACCAGGATACGAGCAGTACTTC	CASSPGAPGYEQYF
TRBV11-2	TRBD1	NA	TRBJ1-6	TGTGCCAGCAGCCCGCGTCCCGGGACAGGGGTCAATTCACCCCTCCACTTT	CASSPRPGTGVNSPLHF
TRBV5-1	TRBD1	NA	TRBJ1-2	TGCGCCAGCAGCTTGGGGGACAGGGTGTCCTATGGCTACACCTTC	CASSLGDRVSYGYTF
TRBV6-1	NA	NA	TRBJ2-6	TGTGCCAGCAGCACAGGGTCTGGGGCCAACGTCCTGACTTTC	CASSTGSGANVLTF
TRBV28	NA	NA	TRBJ1-2	TGTGCCAGCAGTTTATCAGTAAACTATGGCTACACCTTC	CASSLSVNYGYTF
TRBV4-1	NA	NA	TRBJ1-5	TGCGCCAGCAGCCAAGATGGCCAGCGTTGGGGAGCAAGGCCCCAGCATTTT	CASSQDGQRWGARPQHF
TRBV5-6	NA	NA	TRBJ1-2	TGTGCCAGCAGCATCCCGCGGGGAACCTATGGCTACACCTTC	CASSIPRGTYGYTF
TRBV4-1	NA	NA	TRBJ2-3	TGCGCCAGCAGCCAAGATTGGGCAGATACGCAGTATTTT	CASSQDWADTQYF
TRBV30	NA	NA	TRBJ1-2	TGTGCCTGGAGCTATAGCTGGGAGGGTGCAGATGGCTACACCTTC	CAWSYSWEGADGYTF
TRBV6-1	NA	NA	TRBJ1-4	TGTGCCAGCAGTGAGCTTGGGACGGAAAAACTGTTTTTT	CASSELGTEKLFF
TRBV6-1	TRBD2	once	TRBJ2-3	TGTGCCAGCGGGACTAGCGGGGATACGCAGTATTTT	CASGTSGDTQYF
TRBV7-2	NA	NA	TRBJ1-2	TGTGCCAGCAGCTTAGTTGGGGGGAGGGGCTACACCTTC	CASSLVGGRGYTF
TRBV14	NA	NA	TRBJ1-5	TGTGCCAGCAGCCAAGGAGGTAACCAGCCCCAGCATTTT	CASSQGGNQPQHF
TRBV10-1	NA	NA	TRBJ1-2	TGCGCCAGCAGTGAGTCGTCGGTCCCTCCTCTCCGCTTC	CASSESSVPPLRF
TRBV19	NA	many	TRBJ1-5	TGTGCCAGTAGTCTCGTACCCGGTAACAATCAGCCCCAGCATTTT	CASSLVPGNNQPQHF
TRBV5-1	TRBD1	few	TRBJ1-1	TGCGCCAGCAGCCCCAACCCGGGACAGGCGGGGGTAGCTTTCTTT	CASSPNPGQAGVAFF
TRBV10-3	NA	once	TRBJ2-5	TGTGCCATCAGTGAGTCGTCGGAGACCCAGTACTTC	CAISESSETQYF
TRBV28	NA	many	TRBJ1-5	TGTGCCAGCAACCACCGGGGAGTTTCAGGTCAGCCCCAGCATTTT	CASNHRGVSGQPQHF
TRBV7-9	NA	NA	TRBJ1-1	TGTGCCAGCAGCTCCACGGACAGGAACACTGAAGCTTTCTTT	CASSSTDRNTEAFF
TRBV18	TRBD1	NA	TRBJ1-2	TGTGCCAGCTCACCCGCCGAGACAGGGAGTGGCTACACCTTC	CASSPAETGSGYTF
TRBV9	TRBD2	NA	TRBJ2-5	TGTGCCAGCAGCCGTCTAGCGGCCCAAGAGACCCAGTACTTC	CASSRLAAQETQYF
TRBV5-1	TRBD1	once	TRBJ1-1	TGCGCCAGCAGCTACAGGGGGCGCACTGAAGCTTTCTTT	CASSYRGRTEAFF
TRBV2	TRBD1	NA	TRBJ1-1	TGTGCCAGCAGCGACAGGGTTACCGTCGGCACTGAAGCTTTCTTT	CASSDRVTVGTEAFF
TRBV11-3	NA	NA	TRBJ2-1	TGTGCCAGCAGCTTAGGGAGGGAGCCCGGCACTGAGCAGTTCTTC	CASSLGREPGTEQFF
TRBV7-2	NA	NA	TRBJ2-4	TGTGCCAGCAGCCTGCAATCCCTAGGAAACATTCAGTACTTC	CASSLQSLGNIQYF
TRBV18	NA	NA	TRBJ1-2	TGTGCCAGCTCACCACCGGGTCTCAACTATGGCTACACCTTC	CASSPPGLNYGYTF
TRBV4-2	NA	NA	TRBJ2-7	TGTGCCAGCAGCCCCCAAACGCGGGGCGCCTACGAGCAGTACTTC	CASSPQTRGAYEQYF
TRBV18	NA	NA	TRBJ2-5	TGTGCCAGCTCACCAGCAAGCCAAGAGACCCAGTACTTC	CASSPASQETQYF
TRBV11-3	NA	NA	TRBJ2-2	TGTGCCAGCTCGCCTAGGCAGACCGGGGAGCTGTTTTTT	CASSPRQTGELFF
TRBV7-9	NA	NA	TRBJ1-5	TGTGCCAGCAGCTTATCGGGGCCGGGGGATCAGCCCCAGCATTTT	CASSLSGPGDQPQHF
TRBV6-5	TRBD1	NA	TRBJ1-5	TGTGCCAGCAGCCGACGACAGGGTAGTCAGCCCCAGCATTTT	CASSRRQGSQPQHF
TRBV7-9	NA	NA	TRBJ1-1	TGTGCCAGCAGCTTAGCGGGAGATCTGAACACTGAAGCTTTCTTT	CASSLAGDLNTEAFF
TRBV21-1	NA	once	TRBJ2-2	TGTGCCAGCAGCGGTGGAGGGGCTCGGGAGCTGTTTTTT	CASSGGGARELFF
TRBV5-1	NA	NA	TRBJ2-7	TGCGCCAGCAGCACCGGGACTTCACTCTCCTACGAGCAGTACTTC	CASSTGTSLSYEQYF
TRBV11-2	NA	NA	TRBJ1-1	TGTGCCAGCAGCCTAATCGGTGAAGCTTTCTTT	CASSLIGEAFF
TRBV19	NA	NA	TRBJ2-3	TGTGCCAGTTCGGGCCGACGAGGGGGTAGCACAGATACGCAGTATTTT	CASSGRRGGSTDTQYF
TRBV6-4	NA	NA	TRBJ2-2	TGTGCCAGCAGTGAAATCGACACCGGGGAGCTGTTTTTT	CASSEIDTGELFF
TRBV27	NA	few	TRBJ2-7	TGTGCCAGCAGTTCTGGGAGGTACGAGCAGTACTTC	CASSSGRYEQYF
TRBV6-1	NA	NA	TRBJ1-5	TGTGCCAGCGCTGGGGCAGGGAATCAGCCCCAGCATTTT	CASAGAGNQPQHF
TRBV18	NA	NA	TRBJ2-1	TGTGCCAGCTCTCCGACGCGGGGCCCGACCTACAATGAGCAGTTCTTC	CASSPTRGPTYNEQFF
TRBV7-6	NA	once	TRBJ1-3	TGTGCCACCCGGGGGCAGGGAAACACCATATATTTT	CATRGQGNTIYF
TRBV14	NA	NA	TRBJ1-3	TGTGCCAGCAGCCAAGTCAGAAACACCATATATTTT	CASSQVRNTIYF
TRBV5-1	TRBD2	once	TRBJ2-5	TGCGCCAGCAGCCCGGCCGGGACTAGGGGGGAGACCCAGTACTTC	CASSPAGTRGETQYF
TRBV30	NA	NA	TRBJ1-1	TGTGCCTGGAGATACAGGGTCTTGAACACTGAAGCTTTCTTT	CAWRYRVLNTEAFF
TRBV6-1	TRBD2	NA	TRBJ2-7	TGTGCCAGCAGCCCGGGACTAGCGGGAAGCTACGAGCAGTACTTC	CASSPGLAGSYEQYF
TRBV12-2	NA	NA	TRBJ1-4	TGTGCAAGTCGTCACCGTCCAGGGGGTTCTAATGAAAAACTGTTTTTT	CASRHRPGGSNEKLFF
TRBV28	NA	NA	TRBJ1-1	TGTGCCAGCAGTTCGCAAAACAGAGTGACTGAAGCTTTCTTT	CASSSQNRVTEAFF
TRBV5-1	NA	NA	TRBJ2-3	TGCGCCAGCAGCCCTCGTCTTGTCAGGGGCGAAACAGATACGCAGTATTTT	CASSPRLVRGETDTQYF
TRBV19	NA	NA	TRBJ1-4	TGTGCCACCGCCCGGGGGCCGACTAATGAAAAACTGTTTTTT	CATARGPTNEKLFF
TRBV29-1	TRBD1	NA	TRBJ2-7	TGCAGCGTTGTTCTCACAGGGGACTACGAGCAGTACTTC	CSVVLTGDYEQYF
TRBV11-3	NA	few	TRBJ2-1	TGTGCCAGCAGCTCGTACAGGGAAAATGAGCAGTTCTTC	CASSSYRENEQFF
TRBV11-2	NA	NA	TRBJ1-2	TGTGCCAGCAGTTTGACCTATGGCTACACCTTC	CASSLTYGYTF
TRBV6-6	TRBD2	NA	TRBJ2-7	TGTGCCAGCAGAGCCGGGACTAGAAACCACGAGCAGTACTTC	CASRAGTRNHEQYF